Below are 29 T cell receptor beta chains sequenced from a single sample in a study of T and B cells in COVID-19 patients. From blood, roughly 220-550 ng of genomic DNA served as TRB template. TRB rearrangements were amplified by multiplex PCR with BIOMED2 TRB-A/B primers. From the multiplex PCR reads, TCRdb called clonotypes with MiXCR, one entry per CDR3 protein. Of under 7,000 distinct CDR3 sequences listed, about 33% are singletons. The sample taken for sequencing was blood. Every receptor here comes from a human donor with active COVID-19.

This clonotype ranks as medium-sized. The chain employs TRBV6-2 or TRBV6-3 and TRBJ1-1; D perhaps matches TRBD1 (5 bases). This CDR3 contains 19 residues. In germline, CDR1 is MNHEY, CDR2 SVGEGT. The germline V and J ends were trimmed by 0 bases and 2 bases, with 22 bases remaining between them. CDR3 protein: CASSYSTGRAVRLNTEAFF. DNA of the CDR3: TGTGCCAGCAGTTACTCGACTGGCAGGGCCGTTAGGCTTAACACTGAAGCTTTCTTT.

This clonotype has a handful of counts. The J gene is TRBJ2-3, the V gene TRBV6-6; 11 bases agree with TRBD2. V was clipped by 2 bases and J by 3 bases; unmatched bases: 7. The germline V gene encodes CDR1 MNHNY and CDR2 SVGAGI (reference sequence). There are 17 residues in the CDR3. CDR3 in DNA: TGTGCCAGCAGTTACGGGCTAGCGGGAGGAGGTACAGATACGCAGTATTTT. It codes for CASSYGLAGGGTDTQYF.

This clonotype was found a few times. The chain uses TRBV19 and TRBJ1-5; TRBD1 agrees at 9 bases. This CDR3 has 15 residues. V lost 1 base, J lost 4 bases, and 2 bases stayed unmatched. Per the germline V gene, CDR1 is LNHDA and CDR2 is SQIVND (reference sequence). Here the CDR3 reads CASSIGDRVNQPQHF. CDR3 nucleotides: TGTGCCAGTAGTATAGGGGACAGGGTAAATCAGCCCCAGCATTTT.

By proportion, this clonotype is medium-sized. The J gene is TRBJ2-7, the V gene TRBV29-1; no clear D. Trimming stripped 3 bases from V and 4 bases from J, with 10 bases between. CDR3 length equals 12 residues. Germline V gene lookup returns CDR1 SQVTM and CDR2 ANQGSEA. CDR3 DNA: TGCAGCGTTGATACAGATCGATACGAGCAGTACTTC. Protein sequence: CSVDTDRYEQYF.

This clonotype has a handful of counts. V is TRBV19 and J is TRBJ2-2; 7 bases are a match to TRBD1. V lost 6 bases and J lost 1; bases outside the gene matches: 5. This CDR3 region has 15 residues. Germline-derived CDR1 and CDR2 are LNHDA and SQIVND (reference sequence). In DNA form, the CDR3 reads TGTGCCAGTAGGTGGGGACAGCTGAACACCGGGGAGCTGTTTTTT. Residues: CASRWGQLNTGELFF. The full variable domain, rest sourced from reference TRBV19 and TRBJ2-2, is DGGITQSPKYLFRKEGQNVTLSCEQNLNHDAMYWYRQDPGQGLRLIYYSQIVNDFQKGDIAEGYSVSREKKESFPLTVTSAQKNPTAFYLCASRWGQLNTGELFFGEGSRLTVL.

The chain joins TRBV5-4 to TRBJ1-4, with D maybe TRBD1 (6 bases). V was shortened by 1 base and J by 5 bases, with 12 bases between the two germline ends. Germline values: CDR1 SGHNT, CDR2 YYREEE (reference sequence). The CDR3 spans 15 residues. This CDR3 is CASSLFQGPNEKLFF. The CDR3 nucleotides read TGTGCCAGCAGCTTGTTCCAGGGGCCCAATGAAAAACTGTTTTTT. Drawing the rest from reference TRBV5-4 and TRBJ1-4, the complete variable domain is ETGVTQSPTHLIKTRGQQVTLRCSSQSGHNTVSWYQQALGQGPQFIFQYYREEENGRGNFPPRFSGLQFPNYSSELNVNALELDDSALYLCASSLFQGPNEKLFFGSGTQLSVL.

This clonotype rates as medium-sized. This chain joins TRBV6-5 and TRBJ2-7; D gene unclear. Trimming took 8 bases from V and 2 from J, leaving 16 bases between them. Germline V lookup: CDR1 MNHEY, CDR2 SVGAGI. The CDR3 sequence is 14 residues long. The CDR3 DNA reads as TGTGCCAGCGCAAGGGAACCCCTACCCTACGAGCAGTACTTC. This codes for CASAREPLPYEQYF.

This clonotype ranks as medium-sized. This chain uses TRBV19 with TRBJ2-3; TRBD2 aligns across 12 bases. The CDR3 has 15 amino acids. V shed 6 bases and J 4 bases; nucleotides not matched to a gene: 5. Per germline, CDR1 LNHDA and CDR2 SQIVND (reference sequence). The DNA of the CDR3 is TGTGCCAGTAGCCCCGGGACTAGCGGGCCAGATACGCAGTATTTT. Amino acid sequence: CASSPGTSGPDTQYF. The complete variable domain, with remaining parts taken from reference TRBV19 and TRBJ2-3, reads DGGITQSPKYLFRKEGQNVTLSCEQNLNHDAMYWYRQDPGQGLRLIYYSQIVNDFQKGDIAEGYSVSREKKESFPLTVTSAQKNPTAFYLCASSPGTSGPDTQYFGPGTRLTVL.

The chain joins TRBV7-9 to TRBJ1-1; TRBD1 is a possible D gene (5 bases). There are 14 residues in the CDR3. V was clipped by 1 base and J by 4 bases, with 10 bases between them. Germline CDR1 SEHNR, CDR2 FQNEAQ (reference sequence). The CDR3: CASSLGLGATEAFF. The CDR3 DNA reads TGTGCCAGCAGCTTAGGGTTAGGGGCCACTGAAGCTTTCTTT.

The chain recombines TRBV6-6 with TRBJ2-1; TRBD2 matches 7 bases. The CDR3 length is 11 residues. In germline, CDR1 is MNHNY, CDR2 SVGAGI (reference sequence). The V and J ends lost 6 bases and 8 bases, in that order; junction bases with no gene match: 1. The CDR3 coding sequence is TGTGCCAGCAGCCGGGGGGATGAGCAGTTCTTC. Protein: CASSRGDEQFF.

V gene TRBV5-6 combines with J gene TRBJ1-2; possibly TRBD1 for D (5 bases). The V and J ends lost 4 bases and 2 bases respectively, with 15 bases between them. Germline assignment: CDR1 SGHDT and CDR2 YYEEEE. This CDR3 has 15 amino acids. The CDR3 DNA reads TGTGCCAGCAGCAATGAGGGGTACACAAACTATGGCTACACCTTC. Its protein product is CASSNEGYTNYGYTF.

The chain carries TRBV20-1 and TRBJ2-7, with 12 bases identical to TRBD2. CDR3 length equals 15 residues. The germline V gene has CDR1 DFQATT and CDR2 SNEGSKA (reference sequence). The junction had 3 bases not matched to a gene; V was cut back by 1 base and J by 2 bases. CDR3: CSARGRLAGAYEQYF. In nucleotides, the CDR3 is TGCAGTGCTAGAGGTAGACTAGCGGGAGCCTACGAGCAGTACTTC.

This rearrangement joins TRBV30 to TRBJ1-1, with D perhaps TRBD1 (6 bases). Trimming shortened V by 3 bases and J by 0 bases, and 14 bases separated the two germline ends. The CDR3 consists of 15 residues. The V gene's germline CDR1 is GTSNPN and CDR2 SVGIG (reference sequence). In DNA form, the CDR3 reads TGTGCCTGGAGGATCGGGGGGACATTGAACACTGAAGCTTTCTTT. This translates into CAWRIGGTLNTEAFF.

This clonotype is classed as medium-sized. The genes are TRBV29-1 and TRBJ2-7; 8 nucleotides align to TRBD1. Germline trimming cut 4 bases from V and 3 bases from J; bases unmatched to any gene: 5. Germline V CDR1 and CDR2: SQVTM, ANQGSEA. The CDR3 length is 13 residues. The CDR3 DNA sequence: TGCAGCGTTGTGTGGGACAGGAGCTACGAGCAGTACTTC. Translation: CSVVWDRSYEQYF.

The rearrangement links TRBV6-2 or TRBV6-3 to TRBJ1-5, with D perhaps TRBD1 (6 bases). CDR3 size: 15 residues. Per the germline V gene, CDR1 is MNHEY and CDR2 is SVGEGT. Trimming left V 2 bases short and J 3 bases short, with 11 bases between. CDR3 sequence: CASSYRGHNNQPQHF. CDR3 in DNA: TGTGCCAGCAGTTACAGGGGACACAACAATCAGCCCCAGCATTTT.

V usage is TRBV12-3 or TRBV12-4 and J usage is TRBJ2-5; TRBD2 matches 7 bases. The junction had 10 bases not matched to a gene; V was cut back by 1 base and J by 5 bases. The CDR3 is 16 amino acids. CDR3 protein: CASSLEGRGSGETQYF. DNA of the CDR3: TGTGCCAGCAGTTTAGAGGGGCGCGGGAGCGGCGAGACCCAGTACTTC.

The rearrangement joins TRBV12-3 or TRBV12-4 to TRBJ2-1, with 8 bases identical to TRBD2. CDR3 size: 16 residues. After removal of 6 bases from V and 10 bases from J, the junction contained 17 bases not matched to a gene. The CDR3 region is CASSLGGGGRRGEQFF. The DNA for the CDR3 is TGTGCCAGCAGCCTAGGGGGGGGCGGGAGGCGGGGAGAGCAGTTCTTC.

This clonotype appeared a few times. V and J are TRBV30 and TRBJ1-5; no clear D. V was clipped by 0 bases and J by 4 bases, with 7 bases between them. Looked up from germline, CDR1 is GTSNPN and CDR2 is SVGIG (reference sequence). The CDR3 is 13 amino acids. The CDR3 nucleotides are TGTGCCTGGAGTGTGGGCCGGAATCAGCCCCAGCATTTT. Translated, it gives CAWSVGRNQPQHF.

This clonotype qualifies as medium-sized (0.01 to 0.1%). This sequence joins TRBV6-1 and TRBJ2-6, with D unresolved. The ends were cut back, 6 bases at V and 0 bases at J, with 9 bases in the middle. Germline-derived CDR1 and CDR2 are MNHNS and SASEGT. The CDR3 is 15 amino acids. The CDR3 protein is CASSLHSSGANVLTF. DNA for the CDR3: TGTGCCAGCAGCCTACATAGCTCTGGGGCCAACGTCCTGACTTTC.

This chain joins TRBV18 and TRBJ1-3; D call uncertain. Trimming took off 3 bases at V and 0 bases at J, with 9 bases between the two ends. The CDR3 runs to 15 residues. Germline CDR1 KGHSH, CDR2 LQKENI. CDR3 sequence reads: CASSPTRFSGNTIYF. The CDR3 DNA is TGTGCCAGCTCACCGACGAGGTTCTCTGGAAACACCATATATTTT.

V gene TRBV6-2 or TRBV6-3 combines with J gene TRBJ2-1; D might be TRBD1 or TRBD2, each matching 5 bases. This CDR3 has 12 amino acids. Germline values: CDR1 MNHEY, CDR2 SVGEGT. With 10 bases removed from V and 2 bases from J, the gap between germline ends came to 9 bases. CDR3 in DNA: TGTGCCATCCAGGGACCCTACAATGAGCAGTTCTTC. It translates to CAIQGPYNEQFF.

In nucleotides, the CDR3 is TGTGCCAGCAGTGACTGGAAAGGCACAGATACGCAGTATTTT. Protein: CASSDWKGTDTQYF. The chain is built from TRBV6-1 and TRBJ2-3; D is ambiguous. V lost 3 bases and J 1 base, leaving 8 bases between the germline ends. The V gene's germline CDR1 is MNHNS and CDR2 SASEGT. The CDR3 is 14 amino acids.

This clonotype occurred a few times. The CDR3 DNA is TGTGCCAGCAGTTACCGACTAGGCGTTGGTGAGCAGTTCTTC. As protein: CASSYRLGVGEQFF. The rearrangement joins TRBV6-5 to TRBJ2-1; D might be TRBD2 (6 bases). V was pared by 2 bases and J by 9 bases, with 14 bases between. The CDR3 has 14 residues. CDR1 is MNHEY and CDR2 is SVGAGI in the germline V gene.

The gene calls are TRBV12-3 or TRBV12-4 and TRBJ1-1; perhaps TRBD1 as D (5 bases). Between the trimmed V and J ends, which lost 7 bases and 10 bases, there was a span of 16 bases. The CDR3 covers 12 residues. The CDR3 nucleotides are TGTGCCAGCACCCCAGATGGGGGGGGAGCTTTCTTT. This codes for CASTPDGGGAFF.

The rearrangement links TRBV7-9 to TRBJ2-5; no definite D call. Germline-derived CDR1 and CDR2 are SEHNR and FQNEAQ (reference sequence). This CDR3 comprises 13 residues. With 6 bases removed from V and 0 bases from J, the gap between germline ends came to 8 bases. DNA of the CDR3: TGTGCCAGCAGGAACTATCACCAAGAGACCCAGTACTTC. Amino acids: CASRNYHQETQYF.

CDR3 protein: CASSLGKGTQYF. CDR3 nucleotide sequence: TGTGCCAGCAGCTTGGGTAAGGGCACGCAGTATTTT. The J gene is TRBJ2-3, the V gene TRBV5-6, with D uncertain. Trimming removed 0 bases at V and 9 bases at J, with 8 bases between. The V gene's germline CDR1 is SGHDT and CDR2 YYEEEE. This CDR3 spans 12 amino acids.

This chain links TRBV7-2 with TRBJ1-5; 9 bases map to TRBD1. The CDR3 is made up of 16 amino acids. Germline V gene sequence: CDR1 SGHTA, CDR2 FQGNSA. Losses at the gene ends were 2 bases for V and 1 base for J; bases not matched to a gene: 3. The CDR3 DNA reads TGTGCCAGCAGCTTATCGGGGACAGGGAGCAATCAGCCCCAGCATTTT. Protein: CASSLSGTGSNQPQHF.

V usage is TRBV20-1 and J usage is TRBJ2-1, with 8 bases fitting TRBD2. The CDR3 is made up of 17 amino acids. With V trimmed by 5 bases and J by 6 bases, 18 bases remained unmatched. Germline V gives CDR1 DFQATT, CDR2 SNEGSKA (reference sequence). The CDR3 DNA follows: TGCAGTGCTGGAGGTCAGGAGATAGCGGGAAGGGGCAATGAGCAGTTCTTC. Translated, it gives CSAGGQEIAGRGNEQFF.

This clonotype is classed as medium-sized. The genes are TRBV10-3 and TRBJ2-7; 9 bases are a match to TRBD1. Unmatched junction bases numbered 7, after V lost 4 bases and J lost 6 bases. Germline V lookup: CDR1 ENHRY, CDR2 SYGVKD. This CDR3 comprises 14 residues. CDR3 in amino acids: CAISAGQGMGEQYF. DNA for the CDR3: TGTGCCATCAGTGCCGGACAGGGGATGGGCGAGCAGTACTTC.